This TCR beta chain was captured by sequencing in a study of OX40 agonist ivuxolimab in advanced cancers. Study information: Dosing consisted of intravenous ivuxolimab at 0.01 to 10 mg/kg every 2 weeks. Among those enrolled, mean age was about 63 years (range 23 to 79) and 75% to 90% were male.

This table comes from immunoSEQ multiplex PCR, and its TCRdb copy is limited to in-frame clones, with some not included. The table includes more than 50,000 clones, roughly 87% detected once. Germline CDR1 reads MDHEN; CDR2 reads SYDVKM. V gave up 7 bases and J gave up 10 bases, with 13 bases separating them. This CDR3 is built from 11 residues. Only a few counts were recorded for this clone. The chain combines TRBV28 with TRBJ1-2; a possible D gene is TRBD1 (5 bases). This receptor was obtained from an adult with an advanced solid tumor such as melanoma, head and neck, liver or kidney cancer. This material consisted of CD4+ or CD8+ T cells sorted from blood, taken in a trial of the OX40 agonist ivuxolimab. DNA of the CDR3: TGTGCCAGCACTTTGGAGGGGACCTACACCTTC. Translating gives CASTLEGTYTF.